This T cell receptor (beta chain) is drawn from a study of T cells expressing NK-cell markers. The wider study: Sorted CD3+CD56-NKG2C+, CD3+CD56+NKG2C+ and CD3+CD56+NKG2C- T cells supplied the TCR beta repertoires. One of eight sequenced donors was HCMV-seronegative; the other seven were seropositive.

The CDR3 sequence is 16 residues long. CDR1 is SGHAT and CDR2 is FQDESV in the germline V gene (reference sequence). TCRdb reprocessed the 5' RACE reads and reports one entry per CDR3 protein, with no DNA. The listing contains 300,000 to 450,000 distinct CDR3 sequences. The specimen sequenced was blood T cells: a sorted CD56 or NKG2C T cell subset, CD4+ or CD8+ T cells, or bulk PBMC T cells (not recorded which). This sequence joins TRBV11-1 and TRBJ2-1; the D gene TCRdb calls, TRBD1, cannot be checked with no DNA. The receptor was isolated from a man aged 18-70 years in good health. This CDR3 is CASSLALGQGYNEQFF.